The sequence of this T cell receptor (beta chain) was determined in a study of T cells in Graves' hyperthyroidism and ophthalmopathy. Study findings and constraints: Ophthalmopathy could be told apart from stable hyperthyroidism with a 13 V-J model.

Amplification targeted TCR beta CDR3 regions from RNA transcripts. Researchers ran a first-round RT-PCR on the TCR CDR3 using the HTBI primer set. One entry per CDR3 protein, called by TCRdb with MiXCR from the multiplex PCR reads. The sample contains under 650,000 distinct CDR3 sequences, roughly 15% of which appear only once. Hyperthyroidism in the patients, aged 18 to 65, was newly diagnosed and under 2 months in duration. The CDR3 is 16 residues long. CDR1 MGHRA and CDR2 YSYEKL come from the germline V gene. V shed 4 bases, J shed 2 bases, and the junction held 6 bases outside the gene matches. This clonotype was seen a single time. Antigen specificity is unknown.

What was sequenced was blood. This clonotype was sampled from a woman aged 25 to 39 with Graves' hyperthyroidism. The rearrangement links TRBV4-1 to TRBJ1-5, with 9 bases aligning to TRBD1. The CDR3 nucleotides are TGCGCCAGCAGCCCTACAGGGGGCGATGGCAATCAGCCCCAGCATTTT. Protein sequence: CASSPTGGDGNQPQHF.